These T cell receptor beta chains were read from a single sample in a study of early T cells in non-severe SARS-CoV-2 infection. A single record per CDR3 protein comes from TCRdb applying MiXCR to the 5' RACE reads. The sample has fewer than 85,000 distinct CDR3 sequences; 9.5% to 15% are singletons. The sample was whole blood. These receptors all come from an adult who was a healthcare worker with PCR-confirmed SARS-CoV-2 infection or an uninfected control (not recorded which). CDR3s include the opening cysteine and the closing phenylalanine or tryptophan. Fields, in order: CDR3 length, D gene, clone size, V gene, J gene, CDR3 protein, CDR3 DNA. A D gene is named only where the DNA matches it firmly. For some rows the clone size is stated as once, few or many, or as a class when expanded; others skip it.

CDR3 length: 12
D gene: .
clone size: many
V gene: TRBV20-1
J gene: TRBJ1-5
CDR3 protein: CSATTANQPQHF
CDR3 DNA: TGCAGTGCCACGACAGCGAATCAGCCCCAGCATTTT

CDR3 length: 13
D gene: .
clone size: many
V gene: TRBV7-9
J gene: TRBJ1-4
CDR3 protein: CASSLNSLEKLFF
CDR3 DNA: TGTGCCAGCAGCTTGAACAGTCTTGAAAAACTGTTTTTT

CDR3 length: 15
D gene: .
clone size: many
V gene: TRBV20-1
J gene: TRBJ2-1
CDR3 protein: CSARNGGRDFNEQFF
CDR3 DNA: TGCAGTGCTAGAAATGGAGGGAGAGATTTCAATGAGCAGTTCTTC

CDR3 length: 18
D gene: TRBD2
clone size: many
V gene: TRBV12-5
J gene: TRBJ2-1
CDR3 protein: CASGLALLAGVSYNEQFF
CDR3 DNA: TGTGCTAGTGGTTTGGCCCTACTAGCGGGAGTCTCTTACAATGAGCAGTTCTTC

CDR3 length: 16
D gene: .
clone size: .
V gene: TRBV28
J gene: TRBJ2-1
CDR3 protein: CASSVLTAAQWDEQFF
CDR3 DNA: TGTGCCAGCAGTGTCCTGACAGCAGCACAGTGGGATGAGCAGTTCTTC

CDR3 length: 15
D gene: .
clone size: many
V gene: TRBV7-9
J gene: TRBJ2-1
CDR3 protein: CASSLAGHSYNEQFF
CDR3 DNA: TGTGCCAGCAGCTTAGCGGGGCACAGTTACAATGAGCAGTTCTTC

CDR3 length: 15
D gene: .
clone size: .
V gene: TRBV28
J gene: TRBJ1-1
CDR3 protein: CASSPRADGGTEAFF
CDR3 DNA: TGTGCCAGCAGCCCCAGGGCTGACGGGGGCACTGAAGCTTTCTTT

CDR3 length: 15
D gene: .
clone size: many
V gene: TRBV4-2
J gene: TRBJ2-1
CDR3 protein: CASSLQGGAFNEQFF
CDR3 DNA: TGTGCCAGCAGTCTCCAGGGGGGGGCCTTCAATGAGCAGTTCTTC

CDR3 length: 15
D gene: TRBD1
clone size: many
V gene: TRBV29-1
J gene: TRBJ2-3
CDR3 protein: CSAEGPGQNTDTQYF
CDR3 DNA: TGCAGCGCTGAGGGGCCGGGACAGAACACAGATACGCAGTATTTT

CDR3 length: 16
D gene: TRBD2
clone size: many
V gene: TRBV12-3/TRBV12-4
J gene: TRBJ2-1
CDR3 protein: CASSCLAGLSYNEQFF
CDR3 DNA: TGTGCCAGCAGTTGTCTAGCGGGCCTCTCCTACAATGAGCAGTTCTTC

CDR3 length: 15
D gene: .
clone size: many
V gene: TRBV7-2
J gene: TRBJ2-4
CDR3 protein: CASSFRRDGSNIQYF
CDR3 DNA: TGTGCCAGCAGCTTCCGCCGGGACGGATCAAACATTCAGTACTTC

CDR3 length: 13
D gene: .
clone size: many
V gene: TRBV20-1
J gene: TRBJ2-1
CDR3 protein: CSAKAGLYNEQFF
CDR3 DNA: TGCAGTGCTAAAGCAGGGCTCTACAATGAGCAGTTCTTC

CDR3 length: 14
D gene: .
clone size: .
V gene: TRBV12-3/TRBV12-4
J gene: TRBJ1-4
CDR3 protein: CASTDGGRDEKLFF
CDR3 DNA: TGTGCCAGCACCGACGGAGGGCGAGATGAAAAACTGTTTTTT

CDR3 length: 14
D gene: TRBD1
clone size: many
V gene: TRBV6-5
J gene: TRBJ1-2
CDR3 protein: CASSGTGGLVGYTF
CDR3 DNA: TGTGCCAGCAGTGGTACAGGGGGCCTTGTAGGCTACACCTTC

CDR3 length: 11
D gene: .
clone size: many
V gene: TRBV7-2
J gene: TRBJ2-7
CDR3 protein: CASSLQYEQYF
CDR3 DNA: TGTGCCAGCAGCTTGCAGTACGAGCAGTACTTC

CDR3 length: 15
D gene: .
clone size: many
V gene: TRBV28
J gene: TRBJ1-5
CDR3 protein: CASSLHGLSNQPQHF
CDR3 DNA: TGTGCCAGCAGTTTACATGGGTTGAGCAATCAGCCCCAGCATTTT

CDR3 length: 17
D gene: TRBD1
clone size: many
V gene: TRBV27
J gene: TRBJ1-1
CDR3 protein: CASSLYGREGAATEAFF
CDR3 DNA: TGTGCCAGCAGTTTATATGGGAGGGAGGGGGCGGCGACTGAAGCTTTCTTT

CDR3 length: 13
D gene: .
clone size: many
V gene: TRBV27
J gene: TRBJ1-1
CDR3 protein: CASSLAGNTEAFF
CDR3 DNA: TGTGCCAGCAGTTTAGCCGGGAACACTGAAGCTTTCTTT

CDR3 length: 12
D gene: .
clone size: many
V gene: TRBV2
J gene: TRBJ2-7
CDR3 protein: CATEGYSYEQYF
CDR3 DNA: TGTGCCACGGAAGGGTACTCCTACGAGCAGTACTTC

CDR3 length: 15
D gene: TRBD2
clone size: many
V gene: TRBV20-1
J gene: TRBJ2-3
CDR3 protein: CSVSGSLTSTDTQYF
CDR3 DNA: TGCAGTGTTAGCGGGAGCCTTACTAGCACAGATACGCAGTATTTT

CDR3 length: 13
D gene: TRBD1
clone size: many
V gene: TRBV19
J gene: TRBJ1-2
CDR3 protein: CASSPSTGDGYTF
CDR3 DNA: TGTGCCAGTAGCCCTTCGACAGGGGACGGCTACACCTTC

CDR3 length: 14
D gene: .
clone size: many
V gene: TRBV6-1
J gene: TRBJ2-3
CDR3 protein: CASSESYWPDTQYF
CDR3 DNA: TGTGCCAGCAGTGAATCTTACTGGCCAGATACGCAGTATTTT

CDR3 length: 12
D gene: .
clone size: many
V gene: TRBV27
J gene: TRBJ2-7
CDR3 protein: CASRGLVGEQYF
CDR3 DNA: TGTGCCAGCAGAGGGTTAGTGGGCGAGCAGTACTTC

CDR3 length: 14
D gene: .
clone size: many
V gene: TRBV7-2
J gene: TRBJ1-1
CDR3 protein: CASSSYYGGTEAFF
CDR3 DNA: TGTGCCAGCAGCTCCTACTACGGGGGCACTGAAGCTTTCTTT

CDR3 length: 14
D gene: .
clone size: .
V gene: TRBV6-5
J gene: TRBJ2-1
CDR3 protein: CASSPDPAYNEQFF
CDR3 DNA: TGTGCCAGCAGCCCCGACCCCGCCTACAATGAGCAGTTCTTC

CDR3 length: 15
D gene: .
clone size: many
V gene: TRBV7-9
J gene: TRBJ1-1
CDR3 protein: CASSPRQGGGTEAFF
CDR3 DNA: TGTGCCAGCAGCCCCCGGCAGGGAGGGGGAACTGAAGCTTTCTTT

CDR3 length: 15
D gene: TRBD2
clone size: medium-sized
V gene: TRBV10-2
J gene: TRBJ2-1
CDR3 protein: CAIKHSGSPYNEQFF
CDR3 DNA: TGCGCCATCAAACATAGCGGGAGCCCCTACAATGAGCAGTTCTTC

CDR3 length: 19
D gene: .
clone size: many
V gene: TRBV4-3
J gene: TRBJ2-6
CDR3 protein: CASSLHHPVNPSGANVLTF
CDR3 DNA: TGCGCCAGCAGCCTCCATCATCCAGTGAACCCCTCTGGGGCCAACGTCCTGACTTTC

CDR3 length: 13
D gene: .
clone size: few
V gene: TRBV12-3/TRBV12-4
J gene: TRBJ1-1
CDR3 protein: CASSLSGYTEAFF
CDR3 DNA: TGTGCCAGCAGTTTATCAGGGTACACTGAAGCTTTCTTT

CDR3 length: 15
D gene: TRBD1
clone size: many
V gene: TRBV28
J gene: TRBJ2-2
CDR3 protein: CASSLQGALAGELFF
CDR3 DNA: TGTGCCAGCAGTTTGCAGGGGGCGCTGGCCGGGGAGCTGTTTTTT

CDR3 length: 13
D gene: .
clone size: .
V gene: TRBV28
J gene: TRBJ2-7
CDR3 protein: CASSDSGSHEQYF
CDR3 DNA: TGTGCCAGCAGTGACTCAGGGTCCCACGAGCAGTACTTC

CDR3 length: 13
D gene: .
clone size: many
V gene: TRBV18
J gene: TRBJ2-5
CDR3 protein: CASSPGLKETQYF
CDR3 DNA: TGTGCCAGCTCGCCGGGACTCAAAGAGACCCAGTACTTC

CDR3 length: 14
D gene: .
clone size: many
V gene: TRBV4-1
J gene: TRBJ2-3
CDR3 protein: CASSQDFIGGTQYF
CDR3 DNA: TGCGCCAGCAGCCAAGACTTTATCGGAGGTACGCAGTATTTT

CDR3 length: 13
D gene: .
clone size: few
V gene: TRBV29-1
J gene: TRBJ1-2
CDR3 protein: CSVEGTSNYGYTF
CDR3 DNA: TGCAGCGTTGAGGGCACTTCTAACTATGGCTACACCTTC

CDR3 length: 14
D gene: .
clone size: many
V gene: TRBV7-2
J gene: TRBJ2-5
CDR3 protein: CASSSDRLQETQYF
CDR3 DNA: TGTGCCAGCAGCTCCGACAGGCTGCAAGAGACCCAGTACTTC

CDR3 length: 12
D gene: .
clone size: .
V gene: TRBV6-2/TRBV6-3
J gene: TRBJ2-7
CDR3 protein: CATSGQRYEQYF
CDR3 DNA: TGTGCCACCTCCGGACAGCGATACGAGCAGTACTTC

CDR3 length: 15
D gene: .
clone size: many
V gene: TRBV29-1
J gene: TRBJ2-6
CDR3 protein: CSVDTGISGANVLTF
CDR3 DNA: TGCAGCGTTGATACGGGCATATCTGGGGCCAACGTCCTGACTTTC

CDR3 length: 13
D gene: .
clone size: many
V gene: TRBV29-1
J gene: TRBJ2-7
CDR3 protein: CSAQGRTIYEQYF
CDR3 DNA: TGCAGCGCCCAGGGGCGGACCATTTACGAGCAGTACTTC

CDR3 length: 13
D gene: .
clone size: many
V gene: TRBV6-6
J gene: TRBJ2-7
CDR3 protein: CASSYSTGREQYF
CDR3 DNA: TGTGCCAGCAGTTACTCAACGGGCCGCGAGCAGTACTTC

CDR3 length: 13
D gene: TRBD1
clone size: .
V gene: TRBV5-1
J gene: TRBJ2-1
CDR3 protein: CASSPGQYNEQFF
CDR3 DNA: TGCGCCAGCAGCCCGGGACAGTACAATGAGCAGTTCTTC

CDR3 length: 15
D gene: .
clone size: few
V gene: TRBV5-1
J gene: TRBJ2-3
CDR3 protein: CASSPGTGLADTQYF
CDR3 DNA: TGCGCCAGCAGCCCAGGTACAGGGTTGGCAGATACGCAGTATTTT

CDR3 length: 17
D gene: .
clone size: many
V gene: TRBV6-6
J gene: TRBJ2-7
CDR3 protein: CASSPKGLHTVTYEQYF
CDR3 DNA: TGTGCCAGCAGCCCCAAGGGACTTCATACCGTTACCTACGAGCAGTACTTC

CDR3 length: 13
D gene: TRBD1
clone size: few
V gene: TRBV20-1
J gene: TRBJ2-1
CDR3 protein: CSASDRAYNEQFF
CDR3 DNA: TGCAGTGCCAGCGACAGGGCTTACAATGAGCAGTTCTTC

CDR3 length: 16
D gene: TRBD2
clone size: many
V gene: TRBV5-4
J gene: TRBJ2-5
CDR3 protein: CASSLGLAGAQETQYF
CDR3 DNA: TGTGCCAGCAGCCTGGGACTAGCGGGGGCGCAAGAGACCCAGTACTTC

CDR3 length: 15
D gene: .
clone size: many
V gene: TRBV7-2
J gene: TRBJ1-4
CDR3 protein: CASSLGIMANEKLFF
CDR3 DNA: TGTGCCAGCAGCTTGGGGATCATGGCTAATGAAAAACTGTTTTTT

CDR3 length: 15
D gene: TRBD2
clone size: many
V gene: TRBV6-1
J gene: TRBJ2-3
CDR3 protein: CASSEASGGPDTQYF
CDR3 DNA: TGTGCCAGCAGTGAAGCTAGCGGGGGTCCAGATACGCAGTATTTT

CDR3 length: 15
D gene: TRBD2
clone size: many
V gene: TRBV29-1
J gene: TRBJ2-3
CDR3 protein: CSARLAGATRYTQYF
CDR3 DNA: TGCAGCGCCAGACTAGCGGGGGCGACGAGGTATACGCAGTATTTT

CDR3 length: 14
D gene: .
clone size: many
V gene: TRBV20-1
J gene: TRBJ2-3
CDR3 protein: CSAKVGYSTDTQYF
CDR3 DNA: TGCAGTGCCAAAGTAGGGTATAGCACAGATACGCAGTATTTT

CDR3 length: 14
D gene: TRBD1
clone size: many
V gene: TRBV7-2
J gene: TRBJ1-2
CDR3 protein: CASSLIQGAHGYTF
CDR3 DNA: TGTGCCAGCAGCCTGATACAGGGGGCCCATGGCTACACCTTC

CDR3 length: 14
D gene: .
clone size: many
V gene: TRBV25-1
J gene: TRBJ1-3
CDR3 protein: CASSERQPQNTIYF
CDR3 DNA: TGTGCCAGCAGTGAGCGACAGCCCCAAAACACCATATATTTT